A selection of T cell receptor beta chains follows, all from one sample in a study of T cell responses to AZD1222 COVID-19 vaccine. Sequenced by immunoSEQ multiplex PCR; TCRdb stores in-frame clones only, minus some. The sample lists approximately 150,000 clones, approximately 90% occurring once. This specimen was peripheral blood, taken on day 0 of AZD1222 vaccination. Receptors originate from an adult in good health. CDR3s include the opening cysteine and the closing phenylalanine or tryptophan. D genes are given only for firm matches. Rows give clone size only sometimes, using once, few, many, or a class for an expanded clone.

clone size: once; V gene: TRBV5-1; J gene: TRBJ2-3; D gene: .; CDR3 DNA: TGCGCCACCCGCACGGTAGCGGAATACACAGATACGCAGTATTTT; CDR3 protein: CATRTVAEYTDTQYF
clone size: .; V gene: TRBV30; J gene: TRBJ2-1; D gene: .; CDR3 DNA: TGTGCCTGGGCCCCTACGGGCCTCAATGAGCAGTTCTTC; CDR3 protein: CAWAPTGLNEQFF
clone size: .; V gene: TRBV3-1/TRBV3-2; J gene: TRBJ2-5; D gene: .; CDR3 DNA: TGTGCCAGCAGCCACCGACACCAAGAGACCCAGTACTTC; CDR3 protein: CASSHRHQETQYF
clone size: .; V gene: TRBV29-1; J gene: TRBJ1-5; D gene: .; CDR3 DNA: TGCAGCGCTTCCGGGGGGGGAGAGGGCCAGCCCCAGCATTTT; CDR3 protein: CSASGGGEGQPQHF
clone size: .; V gene: TRBV2; J gene: TRBJ2-6; D gene: .; CDR3 DNA: TGTGCCGGCTCTGGGGCCAACGTCCTGACTTTC; CDR3 protein: CAGSGANVLTF
clone size: .; V gene: TRBV28; J gene: TRBJ2-7; D gene: .; CDR3 DNA: TGTGCCAGCAGTCCTATTCCCTACGAGCAGTACTTC; CDR3 protein: CASSPIPYEQYF
clone size: .; V gene: TRBV1; J gene: TRBJ1-1; D gene: .; CDR3 DNA: TGCACCAGCAGCCCGCTCTTTCAGGGGGGGGGCACTGAAGCTTTCTTT; CDR3 protein: CTSSPLFQGGGTEAFF
clone size: .; V gene: TRBV18; J gene: TRBJ1-1; D gene: .; CDR3 DNA: TGTGCCAGCTCACCACCGGAGGCCTGGGGAACTGAAGCTTTCTTT; CDR3 protein: CASSPPEAWGTEAFF
clone size: once; V gene: TRBV7-9; J gene: TRBJ2-7; D gene: TRBD2; CDR3 DNA: TGTGCCAGCAGCTCCCGGGCGGCGGGAGCTGAGCAGTACTTC; CDR3 protein: CASSSRAAGAEQYF
clone size: .; V gene: TRBV7-2; J gene: TRBJ2-5; D gene: .; CDR3 DNA: TGTGCCAGCAGCTTATCGGGGGTCCTCCCGGGAGAGACCCAGTACTTC; CDR3 protein: CASSLSGVLPGETQYF